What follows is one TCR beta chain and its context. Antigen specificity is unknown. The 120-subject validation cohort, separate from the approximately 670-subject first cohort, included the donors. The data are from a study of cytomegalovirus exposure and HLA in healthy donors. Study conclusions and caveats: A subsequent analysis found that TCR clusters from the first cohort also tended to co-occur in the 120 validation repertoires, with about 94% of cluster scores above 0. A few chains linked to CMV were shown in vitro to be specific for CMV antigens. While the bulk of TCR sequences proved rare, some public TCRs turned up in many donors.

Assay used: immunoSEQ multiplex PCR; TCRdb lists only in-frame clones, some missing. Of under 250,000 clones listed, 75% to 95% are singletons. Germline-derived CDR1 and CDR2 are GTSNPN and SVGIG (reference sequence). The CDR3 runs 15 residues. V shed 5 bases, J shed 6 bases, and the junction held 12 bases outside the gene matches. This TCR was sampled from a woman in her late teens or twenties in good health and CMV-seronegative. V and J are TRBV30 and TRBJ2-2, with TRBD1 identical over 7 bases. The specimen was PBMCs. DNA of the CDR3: TGTGCCTGGGGAAGACAGGGAAGTTTCTCCGGGGAGCTGTTTTTT. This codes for CAWGRQGSFSGELFF.